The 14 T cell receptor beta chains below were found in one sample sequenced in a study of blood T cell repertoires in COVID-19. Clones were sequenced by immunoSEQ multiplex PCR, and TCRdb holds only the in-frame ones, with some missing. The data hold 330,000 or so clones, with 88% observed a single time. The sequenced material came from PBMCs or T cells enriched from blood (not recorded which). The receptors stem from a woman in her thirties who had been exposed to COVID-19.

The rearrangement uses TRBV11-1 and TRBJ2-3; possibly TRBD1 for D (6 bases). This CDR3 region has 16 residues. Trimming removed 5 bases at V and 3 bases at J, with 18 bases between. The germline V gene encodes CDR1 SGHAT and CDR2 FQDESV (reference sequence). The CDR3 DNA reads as TGTGCCAGCAGCCCACGTGAACTACAGGGAACAGATACGCAGTATTTT. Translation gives CASSPRELQGTDTQYF.

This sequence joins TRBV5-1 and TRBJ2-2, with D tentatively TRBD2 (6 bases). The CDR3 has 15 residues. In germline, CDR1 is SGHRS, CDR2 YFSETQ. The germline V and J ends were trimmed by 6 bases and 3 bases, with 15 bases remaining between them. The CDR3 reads CASTLTSPDTGELFF. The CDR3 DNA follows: TGCGCCAGCACCCTAACTAGCCCAGACACCGGGGAGCTGTTTTTT. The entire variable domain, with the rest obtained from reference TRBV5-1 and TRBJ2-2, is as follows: KAGVTQTPRYLIKTRGQQVTLSCSPISGHRSVSWYQQTPGQGLQFLFEYFSETQRNKGNFPGRFSGRQFSNSRSEMNVSTLELGDSALYLCASTLTSPDTGELFFGEGSRLTVL.

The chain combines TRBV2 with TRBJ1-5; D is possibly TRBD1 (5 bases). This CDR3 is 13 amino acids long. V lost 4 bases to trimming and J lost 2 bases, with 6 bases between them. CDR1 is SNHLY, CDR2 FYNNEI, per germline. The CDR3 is CASSGGGNQPQHF. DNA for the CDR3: TGTGCCAGCAGTGGGGGCGGCAATCAGCCCCAGCATTTT.

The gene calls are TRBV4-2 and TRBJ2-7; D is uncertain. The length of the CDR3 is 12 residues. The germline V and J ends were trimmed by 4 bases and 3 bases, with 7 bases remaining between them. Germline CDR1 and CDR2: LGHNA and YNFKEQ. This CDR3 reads CASSPNSYEQYF. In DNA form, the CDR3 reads TGTGCCAGCAGCCCGAACAGCTACGAGCAGTACTTC.

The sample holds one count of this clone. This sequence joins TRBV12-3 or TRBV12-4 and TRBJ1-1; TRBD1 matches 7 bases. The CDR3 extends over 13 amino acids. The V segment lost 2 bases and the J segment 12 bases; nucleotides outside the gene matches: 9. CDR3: CASSLSDRETTFF. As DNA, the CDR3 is TGTGCCAGCAGTTTAAGCGACAGGGAAACAACTTTCTTT.

In DNA, the CDR3 is TGTGCCACCAGCAGACCCCGAGGAGATCAGCCCCAGCATTTT. It translates to CATSRPRGDQPQHF. This chain connects TRBV15 to TRBJ1-5; no clear D gene. Trimming took 2 bases from V and 5 from J, leaving 10 bases between them. The CDR3 has 14 residues. The germline V gene encodes CDR1 LNHNV and CDR2 YYDKDF (reference sequence). The whole variable domain, filled in from reference TRBV15 and TRBJ1-5, reads DAMVIQNPRYQVTQFGKPVTLSCSQTLNHNVMYWYQQKSSQAPKLLFHYYDKDFNNEADTPDNFQSRRPNTSFCFLDIRSPGLGDTAMYLCATSRPRGDQPQHFGDGTRLSIL.

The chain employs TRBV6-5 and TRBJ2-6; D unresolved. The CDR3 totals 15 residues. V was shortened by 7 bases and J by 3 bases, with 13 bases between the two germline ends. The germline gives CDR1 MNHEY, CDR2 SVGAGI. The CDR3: CASTIIGSGANVLTF. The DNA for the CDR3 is TGTGCCAGCACTATAATTGGTAGTGGGGCCAACGTCCTGACTTTC.

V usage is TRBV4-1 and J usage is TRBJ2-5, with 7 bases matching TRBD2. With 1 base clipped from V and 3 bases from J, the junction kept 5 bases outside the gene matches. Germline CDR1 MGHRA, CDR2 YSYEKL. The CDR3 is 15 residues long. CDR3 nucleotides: TGCGCCAGCAGCCAAGGTTTTCGGGGGGAAGAGACCCAGTACTTC. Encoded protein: CASSQGFRGEETQYF.

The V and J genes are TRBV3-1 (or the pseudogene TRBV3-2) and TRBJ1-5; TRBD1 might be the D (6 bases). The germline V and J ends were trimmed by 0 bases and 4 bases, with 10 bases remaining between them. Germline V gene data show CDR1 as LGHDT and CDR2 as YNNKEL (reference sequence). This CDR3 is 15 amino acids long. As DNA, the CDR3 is TGTGCCAGCAGCCAAGAATCAGGGGTTAATCAGCCCCAGCATTTT. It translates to CASSQESGVNQPQHF.

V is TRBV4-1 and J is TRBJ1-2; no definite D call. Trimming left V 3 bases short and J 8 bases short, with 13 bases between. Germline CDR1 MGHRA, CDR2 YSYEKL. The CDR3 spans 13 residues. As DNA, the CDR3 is TGCGCCAGCAGCCAGGATGACTTGTGGGGCTACACCTTC. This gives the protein CASSQDDLWGYTF.

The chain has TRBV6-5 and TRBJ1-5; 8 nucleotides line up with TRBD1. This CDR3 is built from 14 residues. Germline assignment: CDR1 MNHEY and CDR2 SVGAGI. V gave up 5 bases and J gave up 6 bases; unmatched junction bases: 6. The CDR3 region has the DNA TGTGCCAGCAGTCCAACAGGGGGGGGTCAGCCCCAGCATTTT. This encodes CASSPTGGGQPQHF.

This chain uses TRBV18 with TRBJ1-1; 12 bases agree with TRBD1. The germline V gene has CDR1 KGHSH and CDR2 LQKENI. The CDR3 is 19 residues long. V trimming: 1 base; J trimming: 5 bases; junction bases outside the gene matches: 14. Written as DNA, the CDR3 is TGTGCCAGCTCACCACTGTTGGCCGTCCGGGACAGGGGGCTAACTGAAGCTTTCTTT. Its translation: CASSPLLAVRDRGLTEAFF.

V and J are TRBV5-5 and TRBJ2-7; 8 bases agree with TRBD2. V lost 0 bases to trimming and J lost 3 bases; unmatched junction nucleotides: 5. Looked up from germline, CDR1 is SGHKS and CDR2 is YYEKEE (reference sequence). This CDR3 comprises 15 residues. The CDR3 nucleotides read TGTGCCAGCAGCTTGGGTCCCGGGGGGGGCTACGAGCAGTACTTC. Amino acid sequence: CASSLGPGGGYEQYF.

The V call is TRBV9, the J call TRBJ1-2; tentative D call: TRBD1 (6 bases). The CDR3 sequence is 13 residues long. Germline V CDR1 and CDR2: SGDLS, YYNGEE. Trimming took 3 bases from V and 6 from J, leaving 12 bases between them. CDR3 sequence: CASSDQGRHGYTF. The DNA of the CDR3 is TGTGCCAGCAGCGATCAGGGGCGGCATGGCTACACCTTC.